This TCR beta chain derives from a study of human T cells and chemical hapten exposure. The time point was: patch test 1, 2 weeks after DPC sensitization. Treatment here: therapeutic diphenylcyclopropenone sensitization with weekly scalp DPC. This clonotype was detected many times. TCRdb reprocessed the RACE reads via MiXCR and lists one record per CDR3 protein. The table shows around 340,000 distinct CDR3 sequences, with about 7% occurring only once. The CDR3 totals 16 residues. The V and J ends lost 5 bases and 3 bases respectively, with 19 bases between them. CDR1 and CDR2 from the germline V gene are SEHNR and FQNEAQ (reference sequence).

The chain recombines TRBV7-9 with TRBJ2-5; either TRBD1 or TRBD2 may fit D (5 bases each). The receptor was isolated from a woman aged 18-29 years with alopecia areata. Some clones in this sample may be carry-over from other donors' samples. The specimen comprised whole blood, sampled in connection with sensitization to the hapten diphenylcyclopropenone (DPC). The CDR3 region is CASSQKPGRLKETQYF. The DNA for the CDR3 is TGTGCCAGCAGCCAAAAACCGGGACGGCTGAAAGAGACCCAGTACTTC.